Listed below are T cell receptor beta chains from one sample, sequenced in a study of T-cell reconstitution after alpha-beta-depleted transplantation in children. TCRdb used MiXCR to reprocess the PCR reads, holding one entry per CDR3 protein. Of around 270,000 distinct CDR3 sequences detected, about 9.4% appear once; the ten largest clones hold roughly 7.1%. Sequenced material: PBMCs, taken before TCRalphabeta/CD19-depleted stem cell transplant. These receptors all stem from a boy in the first two years of life with acute myeloid leukemia, due to receive a stem cell transplant. Both conserved end residues are part of each CDR3. The D gene is left open where the match is weak. Only some rows state a clone size, as once, few, many or a class for expanded clones.

J gene: TRBJ1-1
D gene: TRBD1
V gene: TRBV5-5
clone size: many
CDR3 DNA: TGTGCCAGCAGCTTGGGCCGGACAGGGGCTACGGTCACTGAAGCTTTCTTT
CDR3 protein: CASSLGRTGATVTEAFF

J gene: TRBJ2-1
D gene: TRBD1
V gene: TRBV2
clone size: many
CDR3 DNA: TGTGCCAGCAGTAGGACAGGGGGCAATGAGCAGTTCTTC
CDR3 protein: CASSRTGGNEQFF

J gene: TRBJ2-5
D gene: TRBD1
V gene: TRBV15
clone size: .
CDR3 DNA: TGTGCCACCAGCAGCCGGGACAGGGGTGATGAGACCCAGTACTTC
CDR3 protein: CATSSRDRGDETQYF

J gene: TRBJ2-7
D gene: .
V gene: TRBV10-3
clone size: many
CDR3 DNA: TGTGCCATCAAGGGAGAGCACCCCGTCTACGAGCAGTACTTC
CDR3 protein: CAIKGEHPVYEQYF

J gene: TRBJ2-5
D gene: TRBD1
V gene: TRBV7-9
clone size: many
CDR3 DNA: TGTGCCAGCAGCTCCGCCGGGACAGGGGAAGAGACCCAGTACTTC
CDR3 protein: CASSSAGTGEETQYF

J gene: TRBJ1-3
D gene: .
V gene: TRBV20-1
clone size: .
CDR3 DNA: TGCAGTGCTAGACCCGGACGGGCTGGAAACACCATATATTTT
CDR3 protein: CSARPGRAGNTIYF

J gene: TRBJ2-7
D gene: TRBD2
V gene: TRBV20-1
clone size: few
CDR3 DNA: TGCAGTGCTAGGTCGAGGACTAGCGGATCCTACGAGCAGTACTTC
CDR3 protein: CSARSRTSGSYEQYF

J gene: TRBJ2-5
D gene: .
V gene: TRBV30
clone size: .
CDR3 DNA: TGTGCCTGGAGTACGCTATCTGGGGGAGAGACCCAGTACTTC
CDR3 protein: CAWSTLSGGETQYF

J gene: TRBJ2-3
D gene: .
V gene: TRBV7-6
clone size: .
CDR3 DNA: TGTGCCAGCAGCCCTTTACCCAAGACCGCAAATACGCAGTATTTT
CDR3 protein: CASSPLPKTANTQYF

J gene: TRBJ1-1
D gene: .
V gene: TRBV12-3/TRBV12-4
clone size: many
CDR3 DNA: TGTGCCAGCACCAAGGGGCGTGAAGCTTTCTTT
CDR3 protein: CASTKGREAFF

J gene: TRBJ2-1
D gene: TRBD2
V gene: TRBV27
clone size: few
CDR3 DNA: TGTGCCAGCACTATGTCTAGCGGGGGTGGGTATGAGCAGTTCTTC
CDR3 protein: CASTMSSGGGYEQFF

J gene: TRBJ2-2
D gene: .
V gene: TRBV7-4
clone size: many
CDR3 DNA: TGTGCCAGCCGGACGGGTACGAACACCGGGGAGCTGTTTTTT
CDR3 protein: CASRTGTNTGELFF

J gene: TRBJ2-4
D gene: TRBD2
V gene: TRBV7-6
clone size: many
CDR3 DNA: TGTGCCAGCAGCTTAGCGGGGGGGGAAAACATTCAGTACTTC
CDR3 protein: CASSLAGGENIQYF

J gene: TRBJ2-1
D gene: .
V gene: TRBV10-3
clone size: many
CDR3 DNA: TGTGCCATCAGCGGAGGGTCTAGCGAGTACAATGAGCAGTTCTTC
CDR3 protein: CAISGGSSEYNEQFF

J gene: TRBJ2-7
D gene: TRBD1
V gene: TRBV28
clone size: once
CDR3 DNA: TGTGCCAGCAGAGTGGACAGGACCTACGAGCAGTACTTC
CDR3 protein: CASRVDRTYEQYF

J gene: TRBJ2-7
D gene: TRBD1
V gene: TRBV7-8
clone size: many
CDR3 DNA: TGTGCCAGCAGCCCTAATCCGCGGGACAGGGGGCGTGAGGAGCAGTACTTC
CDR3 protein: CASSPNPRDRGREEQYF

J gene: TRBJ2-1
D gene: TRBD2
V gene: TRBV20-1
clone size: many
CDR3 DNA: TGCAGTGCTAGCCGACTAGCCCCCAATGAGCAGTTCTTC
CDR3 protein: CSASRLAPNEQFF

J gene: TRBJ1-6
D gene: .
V gene: TRBV15
clone size: medium-sized
CDR3 DNA: TGTGCCACCAGCCCGGGATATAATTCACCCCTCCACTTT
CDR3 protein: CATSPGYNSPLHF

J gene: TRBJ2-4
D gene: .
V gene: TRBV5-1
clone size: many
CDR3 DNA: TGCGCCAGCAGCCCCCCGAGGCAGGGGTACTTC
CDR3 protein: CASSPPRQGYF

J gene: TRBJ1-1
D gene: TRBD1
V gene: TRBV6-5
clone size: many
CDR3 DNA: TGTGCCAGCGAGGGGGCCACTGAAGCTTTCTTT
CDR3 protein: CASEGATEAFF